This T cell receptor (beta chain) was recorded in a study of cytomegalovirus exposure and HLA in healthy donors (dated by TCRdb to about 2017). Study-wide context: In an earlier analysis of under 750 of the donors, about 260 Gb of sequence data and about 110 million unique TCR beta sequences from about 179 million T cells were reported. Every repertoire in the discovery cohort had been generated on one and the same sequencing platform. An early release that covered some 640 HLA-typed donors contained 300 to 350 gigabases of sequencing data and 80 million or so unique TCR sequences. Genome-wide SNP genotypes for about three fifths of the roughly 670 donors were used in a later genetic analysis, which treated that subset as a discovery cohort. Of the roughly 430 genotyped donors, about 84% fell in the genetic ancestry cluster associated with self-reported Caucasian donors. Rather than drawing on any new phenotypic data, the later analysis identified candidate immune exposures from TCR beta sequences and the way those sequences occurred across donors. Among a few hundred genotyped donors of the cohort, an average of around 240,000 unique TCR beta nucleotide sequences were sequenced per donor, about a sixth of them non-productive. Both class I and class II loci were covered by HLA typing, at four-digit resolution. An earlier analysis of several hundred of the donors applied high-throughput TCR beta sequencing to assess whether each TCR beta V gene segment acted as functional or pseudogenic. To predict cytomegalovirus infection status, the study brought together high-throughput TCR immunosequencing, statistical association of individual TCRs with disease status, and machine learning. Because of strong linkage in the cohort, five DR-DQ haplotypes were treated as single units for association and clustering. The number of typed donors differed by locus: 629-630 for A, B, C, DRB1 and DQB1; approximately 530 for DQA1; 600 to 610 for DPA1; and about 450 for DPB1. Using immunosequencing, the study profiled T cell repertoires from about 650 subjects and related those repertoires to cytomegalovirus serostatus. The study was designed to test whether signatures of past pathogen exposure could be identified by cataloging public T cell receptors. Besides the first cohort of approximately 670 subjects, a separate validation cohort made up of 120 different subjects was used. To study patterns of TCR occurrence, a later analysis re-analyzed previously published TCR beta repertoires from around 700 donors and added high-resolution HLA genotyping. Donor age, sex, ethnicity and CMV serostatus were compiled together with the repertoire data. Findings and caveats that apply to the study as a whole: The cohort was sequenced for TCR beta chains only, and without alpha or paired-chain data the features that could be detected were limited. A further reported finding was that TCR beta sequences accurately predicted the HLA-A and HLA-B alleles for most subjects in the first cohort. Assigning TCR associations to individual alleles was difficult when HLA alleles, especially DR and DQ, strongly co-occurred. In a later analysis, HLA-associated TCR beta chains were found to be more clonally expanded and to have lower generation probabilities than equally common non-associated chains. According to the authors, the approach could potentially be generalized to other disease states and immunological phenotypes. In a later analysis, most CMV-associated TCR beta chains were found to appear HLA-restricted, with HLA associations seemingly driven largely by CMV exposure. Roughly uniform sequencing depth across donors was assumed in presence/absence analyses, although this assumption may not hold. In an earlier analysis of 500 to 650 of the donors, most TCR beta V segments appeared in productive rearrangements about 87% or about 30% of the time, broadly matching IMGT annotations. A cluster of highly shared sequence variants was judged likely to be a technical artifact of the sequencing pipeline. Because HLA typing was missing for some donors at each locus, association tests included only the typed subset. Several of the top co-occurrence clusters appeared to be linked to parvovirus B19, influenza, CMV and Epstein-Barr virus, according to a later analysis. Because counts were too low, roughly 18 rarely observed V segments, including chromosome 9 orphons, were left out of the earlier analysis of a few hundred of the donors. The classifier was reported to diagnose cytomegalovirus status with high specificity and sensitivity in both the original and validation cohorts. In a later genetic analysis, fewer N-insertions in productive TCRs were reported among donors in an Asian-associated ancestry cluster than the roughly 700-donor mean. Most TCR sequences were seen in very few donors, while some public TCRs were found in many individuals. Because the 87-base-pair reads could not distinguish some IMGT-functional V segments, including TRBV6-2 and TRBV6-3, those segments were excluded. In vitro tests confirmed that a few of the cytomegalovirus-associated TCR beta chains recognize cytomegalovirus antigens. Correlated functional status among segregating V segments might be attributable to linkage disequilibrium, but an unknown experimental factor could not be ruled out. The study gave a list of roughly 150 TCR beta chains associated with cytomegalovirus. In a later analysis, some 18,000 TCR beta sequences were associated with specific HLA alleles at a false discovery rate of 0.05. According to a later analysis, TCR association rates differed among HLA loci, with DRB1 alleles showing the most associated TCRs and HLA-C alleles showing the fewest. For the cohort, immune exposure information was limited to CMV serostatus. In a later genetic analysis, a missense DCLRE1C variant was associated with V-gene and J-gene trimming of TCR beta chains, and the association was replicated in an independent cohort.

Libraries came from the immunoSEQ multiplex PCR assay. The multiplex PCR relied on a mix of 60 forward primers for TCR Vbeta segments and 13 reverse primers for TCR Jbeta segments. Amplification of the CDR3 region of rearranged TCR beta genes was performed with a multiplex PCR assay on genomic DNA. The amplified TCR beta libraries were sequenced on the Illumina HiSeq System as 87-base-pair reads. In the source study's methods: Across the 700 or so repertoires, a later analysis counted 60 million to 90 million unique TCR beta chains, roughly 11 million of which were shared by at least two donors. To remove PCR and sequencing errors, raw reads were error-corrected and collapsed into unique sequences using a nearest-neighbor algorithm that merged closely related sequences. To assign V, D and J gene segments, CDR3 sequences were aligned to IMGT reference sequences. For a sequence to be retained, a match of at least six nucleotides was required to both a V gene segment and a J gene segment. Rearrangements were called productive when the CDR3 lacked stop codons and stayed in frame with V and J; all others were non-productive. CDR3 was defined by IMGT convention, running from the second conserved V-encoded cysteine to the conserved J-encoded phenylalanine. The earlier analysis of about 640 of the donors excluded any sequence lacking an unambiguous match to a single V gene segment. An earlier analysis of a few hundred of the donors called V segments functional above 56.7% productive rearrangements and segregating when the between-donor standard deviation exceeded 5%. A statistical classification framework was built to diagnose cytomegalovirus status from the catalog of TCR beta chain sequences. V and J gene assignment, in a later analysis, came from comparing TCR nucleotide sequences with IMGT/GENE-DB human TR gene sequences. The TCRdist pipeline was used in a later analysis to assign CDR3 sequences and most-parsimonious VDJ recombination scenarios. In a later analysis, each TCR beta chain was defined by its CDR3 amino acid sequence together with its V-gene family, and reads lacking a unique V-gene family were excluded. In a later analysis, 500 to 700 highly shared, low-generation-probability nucleotide sequences were removed to address suspected cross-contamination and a sequencing artifact. In a later analysis, a clonal expansion index was calculated for each public chain from normalized within-repertoire ranks of inferred template counts. Generation probabilities in a later analysis came from a VDJ recombination model fitted to out-of-frame rearrangements, and those results were checked against IGoR. In a later analysis, hypergeometric tests were used to score TCR-TCR, TCR-HLA and TCR-CMV co-occurrence, with a repertoire-size bias correction applied to TCR pairs. In a later analysis, false discovery rates were estimated by permuting HLA or CMV assignments 20 times. In a later analysis, co-occurring TCRs were grouped with DBSCAN, and TCRdist sequence similarity was added when clustering was performed within HLA-allele-positive subsets. For co-occurrence clustering, repertoires with fewer than 30,000 or more than 120,000 public chains were excluded, along with five repertoires with anomalous nucleotide sharing. The table comes from immuneACCESS by way of TCRdb, which keeps in-frame sequences with V and J called. Part of the clones is missing from these tables; in studies checked, under half for an unresolved V gene and the rest for unknown reasons. V, J and clone size were drawn from that table, and D and trimming were deduced from the DNA. The sample profile shows some 130,000 clones; 60% to 80% of them were found once. Around 2% of the sample is taken by the ten largest.

Concerning this clone itself: The antigen it recognizes is unknown. No base-level quality is on record; no much larger clone is a single base apart.

Germline trimming amounts to 7 bases on V and 3 bases on J, with 12 as the count of junction bases outside the gene matches. The CDR3 numbers 16 residues from cysteine through phenylalanine. Of the read, only the CDR3 DNA is kept; its 48 bases are in frame from base 1. Looking up the germline V gene yields CDR1 SQVTM and CDR2 ANQGSEA. The cohort consisted of some 730 healthy bone marrow donors. At the time of sampling, all cohort members were nominally healthy, though unrecorded immune exposures were likely present. The donor tested CMV seronegative and was one of the 352 seronegative cohort members. Every donor gave a peripheral blood sample, and the peripheral blood mononuclear cells from that sample were used for TCR beta sequencing. The Qiagen DNeasy Blood Extraction Kit was used to extract genomic DNA from the blood cell samples.

Sequencing was done on a sample of PBMCs. The origin of this receptor is a man under 40 in good health and CMV-seronegative. The receptor chain draws on TRBV29-1 and TRBJ2-1, with TRBD1 matching 10 junction bases. The CDR3 protein sequence reads: CSAGTGAQEDYNEQFF. At the DNA level, the sequence is TGCAGCGCCGGGACAGGGGCCCAGGAAGACTACAATGAGCAGTTCTTC.